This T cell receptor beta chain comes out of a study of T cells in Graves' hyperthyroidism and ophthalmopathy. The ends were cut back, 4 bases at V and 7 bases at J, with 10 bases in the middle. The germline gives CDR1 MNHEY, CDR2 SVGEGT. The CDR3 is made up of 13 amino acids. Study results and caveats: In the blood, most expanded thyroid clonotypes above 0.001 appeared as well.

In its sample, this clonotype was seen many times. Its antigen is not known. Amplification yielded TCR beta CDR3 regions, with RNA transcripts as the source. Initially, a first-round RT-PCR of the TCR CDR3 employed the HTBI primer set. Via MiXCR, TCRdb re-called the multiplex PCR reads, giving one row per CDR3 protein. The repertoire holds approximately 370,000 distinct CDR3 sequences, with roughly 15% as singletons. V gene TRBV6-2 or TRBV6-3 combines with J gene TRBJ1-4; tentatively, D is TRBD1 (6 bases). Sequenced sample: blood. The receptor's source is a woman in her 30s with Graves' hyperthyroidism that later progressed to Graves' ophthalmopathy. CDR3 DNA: TGTGCCAGCAGTTTCCAGGGGACTGAAAAACTGTTTTTT. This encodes CASSFQGTEKLFF.